These 11 T cell receptor beta chains originate from one sample sequenced in a study of T-cell memory formation after mild COVID-19. TCRdb reprocessed the 5' RACE reads with MiXCR, giving one entry per CDR3 protein. The sample carries fewer than 250,000 distinct CDR3 sequences, 15% recorded once. Material: PBMCs or a T cell subset sorted from them (not recorded which). Every receptor here comes from an adult woman who had mild COVID-19 (a few samples of this study predate the infection). Cell type and time point are not known.

This clonotype was found a few times. Mismatch with germline at one junction end may stem from a read error. The rearrangement uses TRBV5-8 and TRBJ2-6, with D possibly matching TRBD1 (6 bases). Germline CDR1 reads SGHTS; CDR2 reads YDEGEE. The CDR3 totals 16 residues. CDR3 region: CPSSPGQFSGANVLTF. Written as DNA, the CDR3 is TGTCCCAGCAGCCCAGGACAGTTCTCTGGGGCCAACGTCCTGACTTTC.

This clonotype was seen only a few times. This chain uses TRBV7-2 with TRBJ2-6, with D hard to call. V dropped 4 bases and J dropped 1 base, with 8 bases sitting between them. Per the germline V gene, CDR1 is SGHTA and CDR2 is FQGNSA. CDR3 length equals 15 residues. CDR3 in amino acids: CASSSLESGANVLTF. The DNA for the CDR3 is TGTGCCAGCAGCTCTCTAGAATCTGGGGCCAACGTCCTGACTTTC.

V is TRBV9 and J is TRBJ1-6; D gene uncertain. The CDR3 sequence is 14 residues long. V dropped 0 bases and J dropped 10 bases, with 11 bases sitting between them. Germline CDR1 reads SGDLS; CDR2 reads YYNGEE. CDR3 in DNA: TGTGCCAGCAGCGTAGGGCAGGATAGATCACCCCTCCACTTT. Translation gives CASSVGQDRSPLHF.

The sample holds many counts of this clonotype. V and J are TRBV3-1 and TRBJ1-1; 9 nucleotides align to TRBD1. This CDR3 is 16 amino acids long. The J segment lost 9 bases and the V segment lost 2 bases, leaving 13 bases of the junction unmatched. CDR1 and CDR2 from the germline V gene are LGHDT and YNNKEL (reference sequence). The CDR3: CASSQSEGGQGRKAFF. CDR3 nucleotides: TGTGCCAGCAGCCAATCGGAGGGGGGACAGGGTCGTAAAGCTTTCTTT.

This clonotype came up a few times. This chain uses TRBV6-5 with TRBJ1-1; tentative D call: TRBD1 (5 bases). The V and J ends lost 0 bases and 0 bases respectively, with 8 bases between them. The CDR3 is 15 residues long. Germline V gene data show CDR1 as MNHEY and CDR2 as SVGAGI. The CDR3 protein is CASSYSQTVNTEAFF. Written as DNA, the CDR3 is TGTGCCAGCAGTTACTCCCAGACAGTGAACACTGAAGCTTTCTTT.

This clonotype was recorded many times. This rearrangement joins TRBV7-9 to TRBJ1-5, with D possibly being TRBD1 (6 bases). There are 15 residues in the CDR3. Germline CDR1 SEHNR, CDR2 FQNEAQ (reference sequence). Between the trimmed V and J ends, which lost 0 bases and 2 bases, there was a span of 8 bases. CDR3 sequence: CASSLAGARNQPQHF. The CDR3 nucleotides read TGTGCCAGCAGCTTAGCGGGGGCCCGCAATCAGCCCCAGCATTTT.

In this sample, this clonotype turned up many times. The J gene is TRBJ1-5, the V gene TRBV7-8, with D perhaps TRBD1 (5 bases). V gave up 4 bases and J gave up 7 bases, with 23 bases separating them. This CDR3 region has 17 residues. Germline values: CDR1 SGHVS, CDR2 FQNEAQ. CDR3 in DNA: TGTGCCAGCAGCTCGCGACCGACGTATACGCCAGGGCAGCCCCAGCATTTT. Translated, it gives CASSSRPTYTPGQPQHF.

This chain uses TRBV5-6 with TRBJ1-2, with 9 bases that match TRBD1. This CDR3 is built from 15 residues. With 1 base clipped from V and 4 bases from J, the junction kept 5 bases outside the gene matches. CDR1 SGHDT and CDR2 YYEEEE come from the germline V gene. For the CDR3, the DNA is TGTGCCAGCAGCTTGACAGGGGGCCATTTCTATGGCTACACCTTC. This gives the protein CASSLTGGHFYGYTF.

This clonotype was seen a few times. The chain couples TRBV4-1 to TRBJ2-7, with TRBD2 identical over 8 bases. After removal of 6 bases from V and 3 bases from J, the junction contained 10 bases not matched to a gene. The CDR3 consists of 15 residues. Germline assignment: CDR1 MGHRA and CDR2 YSYEKL. Here the CDR3 reads CASSLYSGGNYEQYF. CDR3 DNA: TGCGCCAGCAGTCTTTATTCGGGGGGGAACTACGAGCAGTACTTC.

This clonotype has only a few counts. The genes are TRBV18 and TRBJ2-5; 9 bases line up with TRBD1. Trimming removed 3 bases from V and 1 base from J; junction bases left unmatched: 3. This CDR3 spans 15 amino acids. Germline V gives CDR1 KGHSH, CDR2 LQKENI. For the CDR3, the DNA is TGTGCCAGCTCACCCCTGGGACAGGGCCAAGAGACCCAGTACTTC. Translation gives CASSPLGQGQETQYF.

This chain joins TRBV4-1 and TRBJ2-2; D remains ambiguous. The CDR3 contains 15 residues. Looked up from germline, CDR1 is MGHRA and CDR2 is YSYEKL. Trimming shortened V by 2 bases and J by 1 base, and 8 bases separated the two germline ends. The CDR3, as DNA: TGCGCCAGCAGCCAATGGACGGGGAACACCGGGGAGCTGTTTTTT. Translating it yields CASSQWTGNTGELFF.